This T cell receptor (beta chain) was sequenced for a study of immune evolution from preneoplasia to lung adenocarcinoma. Clones were sequenced by immunoSEQ multiplex PCR, and TCRdb holds only the in-frame ones, with some missing. The profile shows about 8,300 clones, roughly 88% of them singletons. V lost 3 bases, J lost 2 bases, and 9 bases lay in between. The CDR3 consists of 14 residues. The germline V gene encodes CDR1 MDHEN and CDR2 SYDVKM. After pathologic assessment, macro-dissection selected premalignant or tumor cells for extraction. In its sample, this clone was seen a few times. The chain carries TRBV28 and TRBJ2-3, with a weak D call TRBD1 (5 bases). The sequence derives from an older person with lung adenocarcinoma. Source material: FFPE minimally invasive lung adenocarcinoma tissue. The CDR3 region has the DNA TGTGCCAGCAGTTTCAGGGCGGTCACAGATACGCAGTATTTT. It is translated as CASSFRAVTDTQYF.